This TCR beta chain was documented in a study of cytomegalovirus exposure and HLA in healthy donors. Use of 60 Vbeta and 13 Jbeta primers characterized the PCR. Assay: immunoSEQ multiplex PCR; the TCRdb copy retains only in-frame clones and omits some. The sample shows 150,000 to 180,000 clones, around 75% of them seen only once. The specimen sequenced was PBMCs. The source is a man between 25 and 39 years old in good health and CMV-seropositive.

The CDR3 reads CASSELAGSNNEQFF. The CDR3, as DNA: TGTGCCAGCAGTGAACTAGCGGGATCCAACAATGAGCAGTTCTTC. The chain recombines TRBV6-1 with TRBJ2-1, with 9 nucleotides matching TRBD2. Per the germline V gene, CDR1 is MNHNS and CDR2 is SASEGT. This CDR3 is 15 amino acids long. After removal of 2 bases from V and 5 bases from J, the junction contained 4 bases not matched to a gene.